A single T cell receptor beta chain is shown here with its context. The antigen it recognizes is unknown. Base qualities are missing; no much larger clone stands one base away. Every CD3G-deficient patient showed evidence of autoimmunity, and the autoimmunity was more severe in two of the patients. At testing, patients were between 2 and 39 years old and showed lower naive and higher memory CD4+ and CD8+ T-cell proportions. CD4+ cells were FACS-sorted into CD25-high CD127-low regulatory T cells and CD25-low CD127-high conventional CD4+ T cells. A handful of individuals with CD3G deficiency made up the patient group. Patient samples and clinical data came from an international physician network spanning the United States, Europe and Asia. Peripheral blood mononuclear cells were isolated by Ficoll density separation. The data were taken from a study of regulatory T cells (dated by TCRdb to the late 2010s). For the wider study: The study compared T-cell receptor beta repertoires of sorted regulatory, conventional CD4+ and CD8+ T cells between CD3G-deficient patients and healthy controls.

Trimming leaves V shorter by 5 bases and J shorter by 5 bases, with the junction holding 11 bases beyond the gene matches. Looking up the germline V gene (reference sequence) yields CDR1 SEHNR and CDR2 FQNEAQ. The CDR3 spans 15 residues, from the cysteine through the phenylalanine. The CDR3 DNA has 45 bases and is translated from base 1. The multiplex PCR relied on 52 forward TRBV primers and 13 reverse TRBJ primers, and amplification bias was corrected through assay-based and computational methods. Rearranged TRB loci were amplified from genomic DNA by multiplex PCR within the immunoSEQ assay. Sequencing of the TRB amplicons was done on an Illumina HiSeq platform. The authors' pipeline ran thus. Raw sequences were error-filtered and aligned to reference gene sequences by custom algorithms and were subsequently analyzed with the immunoSEQ online tools. Productive and nonproductive TRB rearrangement frequencies were evaluated among both unique and total sequences. Hydrophobicity and amino acid composition of residues 6 and 7 within the TRB CDR3 were used to estimate the potential for self-reactivity. Groups were compared by t tests, Mann-Whitney tests or two-way ANOVA performed in Prism software. Here the immuneACCESS table is served through TCRdb, limited to in-frame sequences with V and J called. Missing clones are a known gap in these copies; in checked studies unresolved V genes cover under half, and the rest lacks a known reason. For V, J and clone size, that table is used; D and trimming come from the DNA. For this sample the table gives 30,000 to 40,000 clones, of which roughly 93% were detected only once. The ten largest clones represent around 0.94% of the sample.

Results and caveats for the whole study, not just this receptor: Repertoires from patients had restricted unique TRB V-J pairs and skewed V and J gene usage, with the strongest effect in regulatory T cells. Conventional CD4+ T cells from CD3G-deficient patients were enriched for hydrophobic residues at CDR3 positions 6 and 7, suggesting more self-reactive specificities.

This sequence originates from a child aged 2-9 years with CD3G deficiency. The sequence is built from TRBV7-9 and TRBJ2-5; a stretch of 7 junction bases matches TRBD1. Material for sequencing was conventional CD4+ T cells sorted from blood. The nucleotide sequence reads as follows: TGTGCCAGCAGCCCAGGGGGAATCGGCCGGGAGACCCAGTACTTC. Its protein product is CASSPGGIGRETQYF.